These 22 T cell receptor beta chains share one sample of origin, sequenced in a study of molecular identifiers for immune sequencing clone quantification. Via MiXCR, TCRdb re-called the PCR reads, giving one row per CDR3 protein. The sample lists just under 650,000 distinct CDR3 sequences, 20% occurring once. Sequencing input: naive CD8+ T cells from blood, with Jurkat cell RNA spiked in. Subset defined: FACS-sorted CD8+CD4-CCR7+CD45RA+ naive T cells. The source is a human donor in good health. Some libraries in this study had Jurkat cell RNA spiked in.

This clonotype showed up many times. The chain has TRBV7-9 and TRBJ2-3; 13 nucleotides line up with TRBD2. This CDR3 is 15 amino acids long. Trimming cost V 5 bases and J 4 bases; bases outside gene matches: 3. The germline V gene has CDR1 SEHNR and CDR2 FQNEAQ (reference sequence). CDR3 bases: TGTGCCAGCAGCCCAACTAGCGGGAGGGCAGATACGCAGTATTTT. Translated, it gives CASSPTSGRADTQYF.

This clonotype was detected a few times. This chain's CDR3 is CASTNSYGELFF. The CDR3 bases are TGTGCCAGCACCAACAGTTACGGGGAGCTGTTTTTT. The genes are TRBV12-3 or TRBV12-4 and TRBJ2-2; D is uncertain. Trimming cost V 7 bases and J 7 bases, with 10 bases left between them. The length of the CDR3 is 12 residues.

This sequence joins TRBV9 and TRBJ2-1, with a tentative D call TRBD2 (7 bases). The CDR3 extends over 15 amino acids. Germline CDR1 reads SGDLS; CDR2 reads YYNGEE. The ends were cut back, 3 bases at V and 5 bases at J, with 15 bases in the middle. CDR3 sequence (DNA): TGTGCCAGCAGCGGGGGGGGGGGGGGCCACAATGAGCAGTTCTTC. It yields the protein CASSGGGGGHNEQFF. The variable domain in full, with the rest retrieved from reference TRBV9 and TRBJ2-1, is DSGVTQTPKHLITATGQRVTLRCSPRSGDLSVYWYQQSLDQGLQFLIQYYNGEERAKGNILERFSAQQFPDLHSELNLSSLELGDSALYFCASSGGGGGHNEQFFGPGTRLTVL.

The chain uses TRBV19 and TRBJ2-5; D not resolved. The CDR3 loop spans 14 amino acids. V lost 5 bases, J lost 0 bases, and 10 bases lay in between. CDR1 and CDR2 (germline): LNHDA, SQIVND (reference sequence). The DNA of the CDR3 is TGTGCCAGTAGTGCGTGGGGTGACCAAGAGACCCAGTACTTC. This encodes CASSAWGDQETQYF.

This clonotype has a count of ten or more. The V call is TRBV6-6, the J call TRBJ1-1; weak D call: TRBD1 (5 bases). The germline V gene has CDR1 MNHNY and CDR2 SVGAGI (reference sequence). CDR3 length equals 18 residues. Trimming removed 0 bases at V and 3 bases at J, with 20 bases between. CDR3 bases: TGTGCCAGCAGTTACTCGGGGCAACAGGATGGACGCGACACTGAAGCTTTCTTT. Translated, it gives CASSYSGQQDGRDTEAFF.

The genes are TRBV27 and TRBJ2-7, with D perhaps TRBD1 (5 bases). Trimming took 6 bases from V and 0 from J, leaving 15 bases between them. Germline CDR1 reads MNHEY; CDR2 reads SMNVEV (reference sequence). This CDR3 comprises 15 residues. The CDR3 nucleotides read TGTGCCAGCAGGGGGCGCGACAGCCCCTCCTACGAGCAGTACTTC. Amino acid sequence: CASRGRDSPSYEQYF.

In this sample, this clonotype turned up many times. The chain couples TRBV4-1 to TRBJ2-5; 10 positions match TRBD2. Germline values: CDR1 MGHRA, CDR2 YSYEKL. The CDR3 contains 16 residues. V was clipped by 3 bases and J by 5 bases; unmatched bases: 9. CDR3 bases: TGCGCCAGCAGCCATCCAGCGGGAGGGCCTCTGGAGACCCAGTACTTC. Translation gives CASSHPAGGPLETQYF.

Many counts were recorded for this clonotype. CDR3 DNA sequence: TGTGCCAGCAGCCTACGGACTACAGGGCCCTCCGGCGAGCAGTACTTC. Translating it yields CASSLRTTGPSGEQYF. The V call is TRBV28, the J call TRBJ2-7; D is possibly TRBD1 or TRBD2 (6 bases each). The germline gives CDR1 MDHEN, CDR2 SYDVKM. Between the trimmed V and J ends, which lost 6 bases and 6 bases, there was a span of 24 bases. CDR3 length equals 16 residues.

V is TRBV4-3 and J is TRBJ2-1; D could derive from TRBD1 or TRBD2 (7 bases each). The CDR3 covers 16 residues. V lost 0 bases and J lost 3, with 12 bases in between. Germline assignment: CDR1 LGHNA and CDR2 YSLEER. CDR3 nucleotides: TGCGCCAGCAGCCAAGAAGGGGGCGGGGGCTACAATGAGCAGTTCTTC. It specifies CASSQEGGGGYNEQFF.

A few counts support this clonotype. The V gene is TRBV12-3 or TRBV12-4, the J gene TRBJ2-7; 7 bases line up with TRBD2. The CDR3 runs 14 residues. V was pared by 4 bases and J by 3 bases, with 6 bases of the junction left unmatched. The CDR3 loop reads CASSSYGRYYEQYF. The CDR3 DNA reads TGTGCCAGCAGTTCCTACGGGAGGTACTACGAGCAGTACTTC.

V gene TRBV4-3 combines with J gene TRBJ2-2; either TRBD1 or TRBD2 may fit D (7 bases each). Germline loops: CDR1 LGHNA, CDR2 YSLEER. The length of the CDR3 is 18 residues. Trimming left V 0 bases short and J 4 bases short, with 18 bases between. Here the CDR3 DNA reads TGCGCCAGCAGCCAAGATAGGGGGCTGGCGGGGGCCACCGGGGAGCTGTTTTTT. It is translated as CASSQDRGLAGATGELFF.

This clonotype was seen ten or more times. This chain connects TRBV6-5 to TRBJ1-1, with TRBD1 identical over 8 bases. The length of the CDR3 is 14 residues. Per germline, CDR1 MNHEY and CDR2 SVGAGI. V trimming: 5 bases; J trimming: 7 bases; junction bases outside the gene matches: 9. DNA for the CDR3: TGTGCCAGCAGTGGGGGTCAGGGGGCCTATGAAGCTTTCTTT. It codes for CASSGGQGAYEAFF.

This clonotype was seen ten or more times. The genes are TRBV7-6 and TRBJ2-7, with 12 bases matching TRBD1. Trimming cost V 0 bases and J 6 bases; bases outside gene matches: 6. CDR1 SGHVS and CDR2 FNYEAQ come from the germline V gene. CDR3 length: 16 residues. CDR3 sequence: CASSLAGTGGTGEQYF. The CDR3 coding sequence is TGTGCCAGCAGCTTAGCGGGGACAGGGGGCACAGGCGAGCAGTACTTC. Drawing the rest from reference TRBV7-6 and TRBJ2-7, the complete variable domain is GAGVSQSPRYKVTKRGQDVALRCDPISGHVSLYWYRQALGQGPEFLTYFNYEAQQDKSGLPNDRFSAERPEGSISTLTIQRTEQRDSAMYRCASSLAGTGGTGEQYFGPGTRLTVT.

This clonotype was recorded at least ten times. The chain combines TRBV7-9 with TRBJ2-3, with D perhaps matching TRBD2 (5 bases). Germline CDR1 reads SEHNR; CDR2 reads FQNEAQ (reference sequence). Trimming removed 5 bases at V and 2 bases at J, with 17 bases between. The CDR3 has 16 residues. CDR3 residues: CASSLLVSAYTDTQYF. The DNA for the CDR3 is TGTGCCAGCAGCCTCTTGGTTAGCGCATACACAGATACGCAGTATTTT.

This clonotype was picked up a small number of times. The V call is TRBV6-6, the J call TRBJ2-1, with TRBD1 as a possible D gene (6 bases). The CDR3 runs to 16 residues. V lost 2 bases to trimming and J lost 4 bases, with 15 bases between them. Germline loops: CDR1 MNHNY, CDR2 SVGAGI (reference sequence). For the CDR3, the DNA is TGTGCCAGCAGTTACGGGGACACCTTCATTTACAATGAGCAGTTCTTC. Its translation: CASSYGDTFIYNEQFF.

Concerning this clonotype: A much larger clone differs from this one at a single base, so this may be a read error. V gene TRBV12-3 or TRBV12-4 combines with J gene TRBJ1-2, with D unclear. This CDR3 comprises 13 residues. Written as DNA, the CDR3 is TGTGCCAGCAGTCCGGGTCTTAACCATGGCTACACCTTC. Encoded protein: CASSPGLNHGYTF.

This chain uses TRBV5-6 with TRBJ2-3; 9 positions agree with TRBD1. The CDR3 covers 15 residues. Germline CDR1 reads SGHDT; CDR2 reads YYEEEE. With V trimmed by 4 bases and J by 4 bases, 7 bases remained unmatched. CDR3 DNA: TGTGCCAGCAGCGGGGACAGGGCCGTCGCAGATACGCAGTATTTT. Amino acids: CASSGDRAVADTQYF.

This clonotype was picked up a small number of times. The genes are TRBV12-3 or TRBV12-4 and TRBJ1-1, with a tentative D call TRBD1 (6 bases). The CDR3 is 16 amino acids. The germline V and J ends were trimmed by 3 bases and 1 base, with 15 bases remaining between them. CDR3 sequence reads: CASSFDFGQTNTEAFF. CDR3 DNA sequence: TGTGCCAGCAGTTTTGACTTTGGACAGACGAACACTGAAGCTTTCTTT.

In its sample, this clonotype was seen a few times. V and J are TRBV29-1 and TRBJ1-3; no clear D gene. Germline-derived CDR1 and CDR2 are SQVTM and ANQGSEA. Trimming pared 3 bases from V and 8 bases from J, leaving 11 bases between. The CDR3 runs 12 residues. The DNA of the CDR3 is TGCAGCGTTGAGATCCTATCGGACACCATATATTTT. This gives the protein CSVEILSDTIYF.

With regard to this clonotype: The junction departs from the called germline gene at one end, perhaps through a read error. The chain employs TRBV28 and TRBJ2-7; D might be TRBD1 or TRBD2, each matching 6 bases. The V gene's germline CDR1 is MDHEN and CDR2 SYDVKM. This CDR3 is 15 amino acids long. The CDR3 DNA reads TGTGCCAGCAGTTTCCGCGGGACAAACTCCTACAAGCAGTACTTC. Amino acids: CASSFRGTNSYKQYF.

This clonotype was counted at least ten times. V usage is TRBV27 and J usage is TRBJ2-2; D is ambiguous. Germline values: CDR1 MNHEY, CDR2 SMNVEV (reference sequence). V was shortened by 6 bases and J by 1 base, with 6 bases between the two germline ends. This CDR3 has 13 residues. For the CDR3, the DNA is TGTGCCAGCAGCCGGTTGAACACCGGGGAGCTGTTTTTT. Its translation is CASSRLNTGELFF.

In this sample, this clonotype turned up many times. J is TRBJ2-1 and V is TRBV6-2 or TRBV6-3; D unclear. The CDR3 totals 13 residues. Germline V gene data show CDR1 as MNHEY and CDR2 as SVGEGT. V was cut by 6 bases and J by 3 bases, with 9 bases left in between. The CDR3 nucleotides are TGTGCCAGCAGCGAGCCCGACTACAATGAGCAGTTCTTC. Translation: CASSEPDYNEQFF.